Listed here are 24 T cell receptor beta chains from one sample, sequenced in a study of cytomegalovirus exposure and HLA in healthy donors. With 60 Vbeta and 13 Jbeta primers, the PCR was carried out. Clones were sequenced by immunoSEQ multiplex PCR, and TCRdb holds only the in-frame ones, with some missing. Among more than 90,000 clones listed, roughly 85% were seen once. Material: PBMCs. The receptors derive from a man younger than 40 in good health and CMV-seronegative.

The chain is built from TRBV4-3 and TRBJ2-7, with D possibly being TRBD1 (6 bases). Trimming left V 1 base short and J 4 bases short, with 14 bases between. Germline CDR1 LGHNA, CDR2 YSLEER. The CDR3 covers 15 residues. The CDR3 spells CASSQAPGVGYEQYF. The CDR3 DNA reads TGCGCCAGCAGCCAAGCCCCAGGGGTGGGGTACGAGCAGTACTTC.

This rearrangement joins TRBV5-1 to TRBJ2-7, with D possibly TRBD1 on 6 matching bases. Germline assignment: CDR1 SGHRS and CDR2 YFSETQ. The CDR3 is 15 residues long. V lost 0 bases, J lost 2 bases, and 12 bases lay in between. The CDR3, as DNA: TGCGCCAGCAGCTTGGAGGCAGGGGCCCCCTACGAGCAGTACTTC. Translation: CASSLEAGAPYEQYF.

This chain connects TRBV6-5 to TRBJ1-1; D not resolved. CDR1 is MNHEY, CDR2 SVGAGI, per germline. The V and J ends lost 2 bases and 4 bases respectively, with 8 bases between them. The CDR3 sequence is 13 residues long. This CDR3 reads CASSYMSSTEAFF. The CDR3 nucleotides read TGTGCCAGCAGTTACATGTCCTCCACTGAAGCTTTCTTT.

The rearrangement links TRBV28 to TRBJ1-4, with 7 nucleotides matching TRBD1. In germline, CDR1 is MDHEN, CDR2 SYDVKM. CDR3 size: 14 residues. Unmatched junction bases numbered 7, after V lost 5 bases and J lost 7 bases. The CDR3 DNA follows: TGTGCCAGCAGTGTTTACAGGGGAGGTGAAAAACTGTTTTTT. It specifies CASSVYRGGEKLFF.

This clone was recorded a few times. The V and J genes are TRBV5-6 and TRBJ1-3, with no clear D. With 4 bases removed from V and 9 bases from J, the gap between germline ends came to 20 bases. The length of the CDR3 is 15 residues. Germline-derived CDR1 and CDR2 are SGHDT and YYEEEE. CDR3 coding DNA: TGTGCCAGCAGCCAGGCGATGAGGGCCCTGGGCACCATATATTTT. Amino acid sequence: CASSQAMRALGTIYF.

The chain carries TRBV30 and TRBJ1-1, with a weak D call TRBD1 (6 bases). V was clipped by 4 bases and J by 4 bases, with 19 bases between them. The CDR3 consists of 15 residues. Germline CDR1 and CDR2: GTSNPN and SVGIG (reference sequence). CDR3 sequence: CAWTPPDRPSTEAFF. CDR3 DNA: TGTGCCTGGACCCCCCCGGACAGACCAAGCACTGAAGCTTTCTTT.

The rearrangement links TRBV5-1 to TRBJ2-1; 7 nucleotides line up with TRBD2. Per germline, CDR1 SGHRS and CDR2 YFSETQ. The CDR3 loop spans 15 amino acids. Losses at the gene ends were 4 bases for V and 3 bases for J; bases not matched to a gene: 7. Here the CDR3 DNA reads TGCGCCAGCAGCCCCCCCCCTAGCGGCTACAATGAGCAGTTCTTC. It encodes CASSPPPSGYNEQFF.

The rearrangement joins TRBV7-9 to TRBJ2-7, with D tentatively TRBD1 (6 bases). Trimming took 6 bases from V and 5 from J, leaving 14 bases between them. This CDR3 is built from 13 residues. Germline values: CDR1 SEHNR, CDR2 FQNEAQ (reference sequence). The DNA for the CDR3 is TGTGCCAGCAGTTGGGACACCTTGGACGAGCAGTACTTC. This codes for CASSWDTLDEQYF.

This clone occurred once. The gene calls are TRBV5-4 and TRBJ2-7; possible D gene TRBD1, 6 bases. This CDR3 has 13 amino acids. Germline V gene lookup returns CDR1 SGHNT and CDR2 YYREEE (reference sequence). V was cut by 4 bases and J by 6 bases, with 14 bases left in between. The CDR3 loop is CASSQDRSSEQYF. The CDR3 DNA is TGTGCCAGCAGCCAAGACAGGTCCAGCGAGCAGTACTTC.

V gene TRBV9 combines with J gene TRBJ2-1, with TRBD2 matching over 8 bases. Trimming removed 0 bases from V and 12 bases from J; junction bases left unmatched: 11. Germline CDR1 and CDR2: SGDLS and YYNGEE. This CDR3 is 15 amino acids long. CDR3 loop: CASSVDDRAGGWQFF. The CDR3 DNA sequence: TGTGCCAGCAGCGTAGACGATAGGGCGGGGGGCTGGCAGTTCTTC.

The rearrangement links TRBV6-1 to TRBJ1-4, with D uncertain. This CDR3 region has 13 residues. The germline CDR1 and CDR2 sequences are MNHNS and SASEGT. V dropped 7 bases and J dropped 7 bases, with 13 bases sitting between them. This chain's CDR3 is CASTRRGLEKLFF. DNA of the CDR3: TGTGCCAGCACCCGGCGAGGGCTTGAAAAACTGTTTTTT.

The V gene is TRBV10-1, the J gene TRBJ1-4; TRBD1 matches 8 bases. V dropped 6 bases and J dropped 8; count of bases not matched to a gene: 8. The germline V gene has CDR1 WNHNN and CDR2 SYGVQD (reference sequence). The CDR3 is 14 residues long. The CDR3 region is CASRVDRGDEKLFF. The CDR3 DNA reads TGCGCCAGCAGAGTTGACAGGGGAGACGAAAAACTGTTTTTT.

V is TRBV25-1 and J is TRBJ2-5; 9 bases align to TRBD2. The CDR3 extends over 15 amino acids. Trimming at V came to 0 bases and at J to 5 bases, leaving 4 bases not matched to a gene. Germline V CDR1 and CDR2: MGHDK, SYGVNS. Here the CDR3 DNA reads TGTGCCAGCAGTGAATATTTAGCGGGAGCGGAGACCCAGTACTTC. Protein sequence: CASSEYLAGAETQYF.

V usage is TRBV2 and J usage is TRBJ2-7; 10 bases align to TRBD1. V lost 5 bases, J lost 1 base, and 8 bases stayed unmatched. Germline lookup yields CDR1 SNHLY and CDR2 FYNNEI. The CDR3 is 16 residues long. As DNA, the CDR3 is TGTGCCAGCAGTATTAACCGGGACAGGGGTTCCTACGAGCAGTACTTC. Translating it yields CASSINRDRGSYEQYF.

This clone has just one count. The chain carries TRBV27 and TRBJ2-3, with D possibly being TRBD1 (6 bases). V was cut by 7 bases and J by 5 bases, with 13 bases left in between. The CDR3 runs 13 residues. CDR1 is MNHEY and CDR2 is SMNVEV in the germline V gene (reference sequence). The CDR3 bases are TGTGCCAGCACCCCAGGACAGAAAGATACGCAGTATTTT. Protein sequence: CASTPGQKDTQYF.

This clone was counted only a few times. V usage is TRBV7-9 and J usage is TRBJ1-3, with 7 bases fitting TRBD1. V shed 5 bases, J shed 2 bases, and the junction held 6 bases outside the gene matches. This CDR3 region has 15 residues. Per germline, CDR1 SEHNR and CDR2 FQNEAQ (reference sequence). DNA for the CDR3: TGTGCCAGCAGCACGACAGGGACGCCTGGAAACACCATATATTTT. Translated: CASSTTGTPGNTIYF.

This chain joins TRBV7-9 and TRBJ2-5, with D possibly being TRBD2 (5 bases). From germline, CDR1 is SEHNR and CDR2 FQNEAQ (reference sequence). The V gene lost 6 bases and the J gene lost 5 bases, with 13 bases spanning the gap. The CDR3 sequence is 13 residues long. The CDR3 bases are TGTGCCAGCAGACCTACTAGGTTGGAGACCCAGTACTTC. This translates into CASRPTRLETQYF.

The chain employs TRBV7-8 and TRBJ2-5; 7 positions agree with TRBD1. The CDR3 runs 17 residues. Germline V gene lookup returns CDR1 SGHVS and CDR2 FQNEAQ. V shed 5 bases, J shed 2 bases, and the junction held 14 bases outside the gene matches. The CDR3 protein is CASSKQRQGARQETQYF. The CDR3 DNA follows: TGTGCCAGCAGCAAACAACGACAGGGTGCGAGGCAAGAGACCCAGTACTTC.

The chain is built from TRBV5-1 and TRBJ1-6; 8 nucleotides match TRBD1. The CDR3 loop spans 15 amino acids. Germline V gene lookup returns CDR1 SGHRS and CDR2 YFSETQ. V shed 0 bases, J shed 11 bases, and the junction held 7 bases outside the gene matches. The CDR3 sequence is CASSLANGQGTPLHF. CDR3 bases: TGCGCCAGCAGCTTGGCCAACGGACAGGGTACACCCCTCCACTTT.

The chain couples TRBV10-3 to TRBJ2-1; 12 bases align to TRBD2. The length of the CDR3 is 16 residues. CDR1 is ENHRY, CDR2 SYGVKD, per germline. V was clipped by 3 bases and J by 7 bases; unmatched bases: 7. CDR3 residues: CAISDRLAGGGNEQFF. CDR3 coding DNA: TGTGCCATCAGTGACCGGCTAGCGGGGGGGGGTAATGAGCAGTTCTTC.

The chain links TRBV5-1 to TRBJ2-2; tentatively, D is TRBD2 (6 bases). The V gene's germline CDR1 is SGHRS and CDR2 YFSETQ. This CDR3 is built from 13 residues. Trimming left V 4 bases short and J 7 bases short, with 11 bases between. CDR3 region: CASSPGDIGELFF. The DNA for the CDR3 is TGCGCCAGCAGCCCGGGGGATATCGGGGAGCTGTTTTTT.

CDR3 region: CASSQAPLQGIDTQYF. The DNA of the CDR3 is TGCGCCAGCAGCCAAGCCCCCTTACAGGGGATCGATACGCAGTATTTT. This chain links TRBV4-1 with TRBJ2-3; 7 bases line up with TRBD1. The CDR3 is 16 residues long. CDR1 MGHRA and CDR2 YSYEKL come from the germline V gene. Trimming took 1 base from V and 6 from J; bases not matched to a gene: 10.

The CDR3 nucleotides read TGTGCCAGCGGATACACCGGGACAGGGAAAGAAAAACTGTTTTTT. Translation: CASGYTGTGKEKLFF. The chain combines TRBV28 with TRBJ1-4; 9 bases line up with TRBD1. Germline trimming cut 8 bases from V and 8 bases from J; bases unmatched to any gene: 12. The CDR3 loop spans 15 amino acids. Germline CDR1 reads MDHEN; CDR2 reads SYDVKM.

Written as DNA, the CDR3 is TGCGCCAGCAGCTTGGTCTTGACTAGCGGGAGGAAAGAGACCCAGTACTTC. It yields the protein CASSLVLTSGRKETQYF. J is TRBJ2-5 and V is TRBV5-1; 13 nucleotides agree with TRBD2. Germline CDR1 and CDR2: SGHRS and YFSETQ. The CDR3 contains 17 residues. V shed 0 bases, J shed 3 bases, and the junction held 5 bases outside the gene matches.